A selection of T cell receptor beta chains follows, all from one sample in a study of T cells in Graves' hyperthyroidism and ophthalmopathy. TCRdb passed the multiplex PCR reads through MiXCR, listing each CDR3 protein once. This sample has 270,000 or so distinct CDR3 sequences, with around 25% found just once. Sequenced sample: blood. The receptors derive from a man in his forties with Graves' hyperthyroidism that later progressed to Graves' ophthalmopathy. Each CDR3 is given with its conserved first and last residue. The order of the fields is CDR3 protein, CDR3 DNA, clone size, V gene, D gene, J gene. D genes are given only for firm matches. Some rows mark clone size as missing; the rest say once, few, many or name a class of expanded clone.

CASSLIWMTAVDSPLHF	TGTGCCAGCAGTTTAATTTGGATGACGGCGGTGGATTCACCCCTCCACTTT	many	TRBV12-3/TRBV12-4	.	TRBJ1-6
CSARDQTNYGYTF	TGCAGTGCTAGAGATCAGACTAACTATGGCTACACCTTC	many	TRBV20-1	.	TRBJ1-2
CASSLVAQTEAFF	TGCGCCAGCAGCTTGGTGGCCCAAACTGAAGCTTTCTTT	.	TRBV5-1	.	TRBJ1-1
CATCPGLANINEQYF	TGTGCCACCTGTCCGGGACTAGCGAACATCAACGAGCAGTACTTC	.	TRBV6-2/TRBV6-3	TRBD2	TRBJ2-7
CASSTGTGAGDEQYF	TGTGCCAGCAGCACCGGGACAGGGGCGGGGGACGAGCAGTACTTC	.	TRBV7-2	TRBD1	TRBJ2-7
CATSRGEVGSYEQYF	TGTGCCACCAGCAGAGGGGAGGTAGGATCCTACGAGCAGTACTTC	many	TRBV15	.	TRBJ2-7
CASRAGTLGDEQYF	TGTGCCAGCAGGGCAGGGACCCTCGGGGACGAGCAGTACTTC	many	TRBV28	.	TRBJ2-7
CASRPMGGRDEQFF	TGTGCCAGCAGGCCAATGGGTGGGAGAGATGAGCAGTTCTTC	.	TRBV28	.	TRBJ2-1
CASSSHDAMGETQYF	TGTGCCAGTAGTAGCCACGACGCGATGGGTGAGACCCAGTACTTC	.	TRBV19	.	TRBJ2-5
CASSWGRGRNQPQHF	TGTGCCAGTAGTTGGGGGCGGGGGCGTAATCAGCCCCAGCATTTT	many	TRBV19	.	TRBJ1-5
CASSDRTSGREQYF	TGTGCCAGCAGTGATCGGACTAGCGGGAGGGAGCAGTACTTC	few	TRBV6-1	TRBD2	TRBJ2-7
CASRRTGHYGYTF	TGTGCCAGCAGGCGAACAGGACACTATGGCTACACCTTC	many	TRBV28	.	TRBJ1-2
CSVGQGSAHEQYF	TGCAGCGTCGGACAGGGATCAGCCCACGAGCAGTACTTC	many	TRBV29-1	TRBD1	TRBJ2-7
CASSYLWLGEAFF	TGTGCCAGCAGTTACTTATGGTTGGGTGAAGCTTTCTTT	once	TRBV6-2/TRBV6-3	.	TRBJ1-1
CAISEVLAGLYF	TGTGCCATCAGTGAAGTACTAGCGGGACTGTACTTC	.	TRBV10-3	TRBD2	TRBJ2-7
CASSLSGQGAFGYTF	TGTGCCAGCAGTTTATCCGGACAGGGGGCATTTGGCTACACCTTC	.	TRBV28	TRBD1	TRBJ1-2
CSAKTDTGELFF	TGCAGTGCTAAAACGGACACCGGGGAGCTGTTTTTT	many	TRBV20-1	.	TRBJ2-2
CASSQQGDSYEQYF	TGTGCCAGCAGCCAGCAGGGTGATTCGTACGAGCAGTACTTC	.	TRBV7-2	.	TRBJ2-7
CASSGLSPYEQYF	TGTGCCAGCAGCGGACTATCACCCTACGAGCAGTACTTC	many	TRBV28	.	TRBJ2-7
CAISEGLGHLYTEAFF	TGTGCCATCAGTGAAGGGCTAGGGCATCTGTACACTGAAGCTTTCTTT	many	TRBV10-3	.	TRBJ1-1
CASSWGDSYEQYF	TGTGCCAGCAGCTGGGGGGACTCCTACGAGCAGTACTTC	many	TRBV7-9	.	TRBJ2-7
CATSHGRGETQYF	TGTGCCACTTCACACGGTCGGGGAGAGACCCAGTACTTC	many	TRBV24-1	.	TRBJ2-5
CASLRTGYGYTF	TGTGCCAGCCTAAGGACAGGCTATGGCTACACCTTC	.	TRBV27	TRBD1	TRBJ1-2
CASSIQYNTGELFF	TGTGCCAGTAGTATCCAGTACAACACCGGGGAGCTGTTTTTT	many	TRBV19	.	TRBJ2-2
CATRDSGTYQETQYF	TGTGCCACCAGGGATAGCGGGACTTACCAAGAGACCCAGTACTTC	.	TRBV24-1	TRBD2	TRBJ2-5
CASSLLAGANYGYTF	TGTGCCAGCAGCCTTTTAGCAGGGGCCAACTATGGCTACACCTTC	many	TRBV12-3/TRBV12-4	.	TRBJ1-2
CASRRGPYEQYF	TGTGCCAGCAGGAGGGGACCCTACGAGCAGTACTTC	many	TRBV6-6	.	TRBJ2-7
CASSLVSGIGNEQYF	TGTGCCAGCAGCTTAGTTAGCGGGATAGGAAACGAGCAGTACTTC	many	TRBV11-2	TRBD2	TRBJ2-7
CASSTPSASGKVYNEQFF	TGTGCCAGCAGCACACCCTCGGCTAGCGGGAAAGTTTACAATGAGCAGTTCTTC	.	TRBV11-1	TRBD2	TRBJ2-1
CASSSQTAPNQPQHF	TGTGCCAGCAGCTCACAGACAGCACCCAATCAGCCCCAGCATTTT	few	TRBV12-3/TRBV12-4	.	TRBJ1-5
CASSYVTGGSLGSYEQYF	TGTGCCAGCAGCTATGTGACAGGGGGGAGCTTGGGCTCCTACGAGCAGTACTTC	.	TRBV12-3/TRBV12-4	TRBD1	TRBJ2-7
CASSRTENQPQHF	TGTGCCAGCAGCAGGACAGAAAATCAGCCCCAGCATTTT	many	TRBV6-5	.	TRBJ1-5
CSARDLAAYEQYF	TGCAGTGCTAGAGATTTGGCAGCCTACGAGCAGTACTTC	many	TRBV20-1	.	TRBJ2-7